The 11 T cell receptor beta chains reported below all come from one sample, sequenced in a study of PD-1 blockade in mismatch repair-deficient tumors (dated by TCRdb to between 2016 and 2019). The library was obtained by the immunoSEQ multiplex PCR assay. Entries here come from immuneACCESS through TCRdb and include only in-frame sequences with V and J called. Some clones fail to appear in such tables; in the studies checked, an unresolved V gene covers under half of the shortfall, and the cause of the remainder is unknown. Within this sample are about 100,000 clones, with about 79% of them counted one time only. Together, the top ten hold approximately 6.8% of the sample. The specimen comprised peripheral blood, sampled around 8 months after starting pembrolizumab. The receptors shown here come from an adult with mismatch repair-deficient cancer.

The chain joins TRBV5-1 to TRBJ2-7; TRBD2 matches 9 bases. Per the germline V gene, CDR1 is SGHRS and CDR2 is YFSETQ. This CDR3 has 15 residues. V lost 4 bases, J lost 0 bases, and 5 bases stayed unmatched. CDR3 amino acids: CASSPRTSVSYEQYF. The CDR3 coding sequence is TGCGCCAGCAGCCCGCGGACTAGCGTCTCCTACGAGCAGTACTTC. Variable domain in full (rest from reference TRBV5-1 and TRBJ2-7): KAGVTQTPRYLIKTRGQQVTLSCSPISGHRSVSWYQQTPGQGLQFLFEYFSETQRNKGNFPGRFSGRQFSNSRSEMNVSTLELGDSALYLCASSPRTSVSYEQYFGPGTRLTVT.

This rearrangement joins TRBV7-3 to TRBJ1-2; weak D call: TRBD1 (5 bases). Trimming removed 6 bases from V and 0 bases from J, with 8 bases in between. Looked up from germline, CDR1 is SGHTA and CDR2 is FQGTGA. The CDR3 loop spans 13 amino acids. CDR3 DNA: TGTGCCAGCAGGGGGGATACTAACTATGGCTACACCTTC. It codes for CASRGDTNYGYTF. The full variable domain, with the rest looked up from reference TRBV7-3 and TRBJ1-2, is GAGVSQTPSNKVTEKGKYVELRCDPISGHTALYWYRQSLGQGPEFLIYFQGTGAADDSGLPNDRFFAVRPEGSVSTLKIQRTERGDSAVYLCASRGDTNYGYTFGSGTRLTVV.

The V call is TRBV11-2, the J call TRBJ2-2; the D is unclear. Trimming left V 2 bases short and J 1 base short, with 11 bases between. Per the germline V gene, CDR1 is SGHAT and CDR2 is FQNNGV. CDR3 length: 16 amino acids. The CDR3, as DNA: TGTGCCAGCAGCTTATTGGGTGGGGTGAACACCGGGGAGCTGTTTTTT. Translated, it gives CASSLLGGVNTGELFF.

The rearrangement joins TRBV25-1 to TRBJ2-7; tentatively, D is TRBD2 (6 bases). Trimming removed 6 bases from V and 0 bases from J, with 9 bases in between. The germline CDR1 and CDR2 sequences are MGHDK and SYGVNS. The CDR3 is made up of 13 amino acids. This CDR3 is CASRREVSYEQYF. CDR3 in DNA: TGTGCCAGCAGGAGGGAGGTCTCCTACGAGCAGTACTTC.

This clone was seen more than once but under ten times. The J gene is TRBJ2-7, the V gene TRBV14; no firm D call. CDR1 is SGHDN, CDR2 FVKESK, per germline. The CDR3 spans 16 residues. V was cut by 0 bases and J by 0 bases, with 12 bases left in between. The CDR3 loop is CASSQDSWGGSYEQYF. The CDR3 DNA sequence: TGTGCCAGCAGCCAAGATTCATGGGGTGGCTCCTACGAGCAGTACTTC.

This chain connects TRBV9 to TRBJ2-4; 7 bases match TRBD2. The CDR3 is 17 residues long. Germline loops: CDR1 SGDLS, CDR2 YYNGEE. V was clipped by 0 bases and J by 8 bases; unmatched bases: 14. As DNA, the CDR3 is TGTGCCAGCAGCGTAGGGGGGGGAAGCGGGAACGGCGACATTCAGTACTTC. Encoded protein: CASSVGGGSGNGDIQYF. Based on the CDR3 plus reference TRBV9 and TRBJ2-4, the full variable domain is DSGVTQTPKHLITATGQRVTLRCSPRSGDLSVYWYQQSLDQGLQFLIQYYNGEERAKGNILERFSAQQFPDLHSELNLSSLELGDSALYFCASSVGGGSGNGDIQYFGAGTRLSVL.

The chain employs TRBV6-6 and TRBJ1-1; TRBD1 aligns across 7 bases. This CDR3 has 13 residues. The V gene end was trimmed by 6 bases and the J gene end by 4 bases; junction bases not matched to a gene: 5. CDR1 MNHNY and CDR2 SVGAGI come from the germline V gene (reference sequence). CDR3 in amino acids: CASRSQGTTEAFF. CDR3 nucleotide sequence: TGTGCCAGCAGGTCACAGGGGACCACTGAAGCTTTCTTT.

The rearrangement links TRBV30 to TRBJ1-5, with a possible D match to TRBD1 (5 bases). Trimming pared 3 bases from V and 5 bases from J, leaving 11 bases between. Germline-derived CDR1 and CDR2 are GTSNPN and SVGIG (reference sequence). The CDR3 has 13 residues. CDR3 sequence reads: CAWRGRDDQPQHF. CDR3 nucleotides: TGTGCCTGGAGGGGCAGGGACGATCAGCCCCAGCATTTT.

DNA of the CDR3: TGCGCCAGCAGCGCCCAAACACGGGCAACAGATACGCAGTATTTT. Encoded protein: CASSAQTRATDTQYF. J is TRBJ2-3 and V is TRBV5-1; D gene unclear. The CDR3 contains 15 residues. Looked up from germline, CDR1 is SGHRS and CDR2 is YFSETQ. Trimming took off 4 bases at V and 3 bases at J, with 15 bases between the two ends.

This chain uses TRBV28 with TRBJ1-2, with D possibly being TRBD1 (5 bases). The CDR3 has 15 amino acids. Germline V gene data show CDR1 as MDHEN and CDR2 as SYDVKM. Trimming left V 6 bases short and J 8 bases short, with 22 bases between. The CDR3 protein is CASSPWRRGEGGYTF. The CDR3 region has the DNA TGTGCCAGCAGCCCCTGGAGGAGGGGTGAGGGGGGCTACACCTTC.

There are many counts of this clone. In nucleotides, the CDR3 is TGTGCCAGCAGCTTCGCGGGGGTCCATGGTGGCTACACCTTC. Translating gives CASSFAGVHGGYTF. V usage is TRBV7-9 and J usage is TRBJ1-2; D possibly corresponds to TRBD1 (5 bases). The germline CDR1 and CDR2 sequences are SEHNR and FQNEAQ (reference sequence). V lost 3 bases, J lost 7 bases, and 15 bases lay in between. This CDR3 has 14 amino acids.